The rows below give T cell receptor beta chains drawn from one sample of a study of circulating CD8 cells and anti-PD-1 response in melanoma. Using its own MiXCR run on the reads, TCRdb lists one record per CDR3 protein. The table includes about 390 distinct CDR3 sequences, roughly 6.3% detected once. The sample was CD8+ T cells from PBMCs, taken at baseline or after one month of anti-PD-1 therapy (not recorded which). All receptors derive from a human donor with melanoma. The CDR3 runs from the conserved cysteine through the conserved F or W. D genes are given only for firm matches. Rows give clone size only sometimes, using once, few, many, or a class for an expanded clone.

CDR3nt | CDR3aa | d_gene | j_gene | v_gene | abundance
TGCGCCAGCTCCAACAGACCCTACGAGCAGTACTTC | CASSNRPYEQYF | . | TRBJ2-7 | TRBV10-2 | large
TGTGCCAGCAGCATGATCACTGACGTAACAGGGGGCCACGAGCAGTACTTC | CASSMITDVTGGHEQYF | TRBD1 | TRBJ2-7 | TRBV2 | large
TGTGCCAGCAGCTTGGACCAGGGGGTTTACACCGGGGAGCTGTTTTTT | CASSLDQGVYTGELFF | TRBD1 | TRBJ2-2 | TRBV5-5 | medium-sized
TGTGCTAGTTGGGATGGAGATACGCAGTATTTT | CASWDGDTQYF | . | TRBJ2-3 | TRBV12-5 | medium-sized
TGTGCCACCCTTACCCAAAAGAACACCGGGGAGCTGTTTTTT | CATLTQKNTGELFF | . | TRBJ2-2 | TRBV19 | few
TGTGCCAGCCGCTCTAGCGAATCCTACGAGCAGTACTTC | CASRSSESYEQYF | . | TRBJ2-7 | TRBV28 | medium-sized
TGTGCCAGCAGTTTACAGAGCACAGATACGCAGTATTTT | CASSLQSTDTQYF | . | TRBJ2-3 | TRBV6-5 | medium-sized
TGCAGCGTTGGAGCGGAGACAGGGACCTACGAGCAGTACTTC | CSVGAETGTYEQYF | TRBD1 | TRBJ2-7 | TRBV29-1 | large
TGTGCCAGCAGTTCCGGCGGGGGTATCCGGAGCACAGATACGCAGTATTTT | CASSSGGGIRSTDTQYF | TRBD2 | TRBJ2-3 | TRBV6-5 | once
TGTGCCAGTGGGACTAGCGGCACAGATACGCAGTATTTT | CASGTSGTDTQYF | TRBD2 | TRBJ2-3 | TRBV27 | large
TGTGCCAGCAGTTTATTAGAGCGGCGCTACGAGCAGTACTTC | CASSLLERRYEQYF | . | TRBJ2-7 | TRBV28 | medium-sized
TGTGCCACCAGTGATTCCGACAGGGGGGAGCAGTACTTC | CATSDSDRGEQYF | TRBD1 | TRBJ2-7 | TRBV24-1 | medium-sized
TGTGCCAGCAGCGCCCGGGATGGGGCAGCCTACGAGCAGTACTTC | CASSARDGAAYEQYF | . | TRBJ2-7 | TRBV9 | large
TGTGCCAGTGATGAAATGGATCAGCCCCAGCATTTT | CASDEMDQPQHF | . | TRBJ1-5 | TRBV19 | medium-sized
TGTGCCAGTAGTGTCTCCGGGGGCACCGGGGAGCTGTTTTTT | CASSVSGGTGELFF | . | TRBJ2-2 | TRBV19 | .
TGTGCCAGCAGCGGAAGCGGGGGGAATTACAATGAGCAGTTCTTC | CASSGSGGNYNEQFF | TRBD2 | TRBJ2-1 | TRBV9 | few
TGTGCCAGCAGTTTACCTGGGGGGAACACTGAAGCTTTCTTT | CASSLPGGNTEAFF | . | TRBJ1-1 | TRBV27 | large
TGTGCCAGTAGTATAGGGAACACTGAAGCTTTCTTT | CASSIGNTEAFF | . | TRBJ1-1 | TRBV19 | few
TGTGCCAGCAGCTTAGGCCCCAGGGATCCAAACTATGGCTACACCTTC | CASSLGPRDPNYGYTF | . | TRBJ1-2 | TRBV7-8 | large
TGTGCCAGCAGCTTAGAGGGGGCCGGAGGTTCTAATCAGCCCCAGCATTTT | CASSLEGAGGSNQPQHF | TRBD1 | TRBJ1-5 | TRBV7-2 | medium-sized
TGTGCCAGCAGTGATAACACTGAAGCTTTCTTT | CASSDNTEAFF | . | TRBJ1-1 | TRBV25-1 | large
TGTGCCAGCAGCCTACTAAGTTTCGAGGGCACCGGGGAGCTGTTTTTT | CASSLLSFEGTGELFF | . | TRBJ2-2 | TRBV7-3 | few
TGCGCCAGCAGCCAAGTAGCGGGGGAGTACAATGAGCAGTTCTTC | CASSQVAGEYNEQFF | TRBD2 | TRBJ2-1 | TRBV4-3 | few
TGTGCCAGCAGCCCCAGCCCCGGGACAGCTTTCTACGAGCAGTACTTC | CASSPSPGTAFYEQYF | TRBD1 | TRBJ2-7 | TRBV27 | medium-sized
TGCAGCGTTTCTAGCGGGGGGGCTTCCTACAATGAGCAGTTCTTC | CSVSSGGASYNEQFF | TRBD2 | TRBJ2-1 | TRBV29-1 | large
TGTGCCAGCAGCTCCTGGGGAGCGGGGGAGTCTTACAATGAGCAGTTCTTC | CASSSWGAGESYNEQFF | TRBD2 | TRBJ2-1 | TRBV5-8 | large
TGTGCCACCAGTGATTGCCGGGACAGATACAATGAGCAGTTCTTC | CATSDCRDRYNEQFF | TRBD1 | TRBJ2-1 | TRBV24-1 | large
TGTGCCAGCAGCTTTTCCGGACTAGCGGGGTACAATGAGCAGTTCTTC | CASSFSGLAGYNEQFF | TRBD2 | TRBJ2-1 | TRBV5-4 | medium-sized